This T cell receptor beta chain was profiled in a study of T cell responses to AZD1222 COVID-19 vaccine. V lost 6 bases, J lost 3 bases, and 5 bases lay in between. The CDR3 is made up of 11 amino acids. Looked up from germline, CDR1 is KGHSH and CDR2 is LQKENI. TCRdb keeps only in-frame clones here, not all; method: immunoSEQ multiplex PCR. The profile shows approximately 130,000 clones, about 85% of them singletons. This TCR was recovered from an adult who received the AZD1222 COVID-19 vaccine. The chain is built from TRBV18 and TRBJ1-2, with a tentative D call TRBD1 (5 bases). Specimen: peripheral blood, collected 28 days after the second AZD1222 dose. In nucleotides, the CDR3 is TGTGCCAGCTCGGGGGACTATGGCTACACCTTC. As protein: CASSGDYGYTF.